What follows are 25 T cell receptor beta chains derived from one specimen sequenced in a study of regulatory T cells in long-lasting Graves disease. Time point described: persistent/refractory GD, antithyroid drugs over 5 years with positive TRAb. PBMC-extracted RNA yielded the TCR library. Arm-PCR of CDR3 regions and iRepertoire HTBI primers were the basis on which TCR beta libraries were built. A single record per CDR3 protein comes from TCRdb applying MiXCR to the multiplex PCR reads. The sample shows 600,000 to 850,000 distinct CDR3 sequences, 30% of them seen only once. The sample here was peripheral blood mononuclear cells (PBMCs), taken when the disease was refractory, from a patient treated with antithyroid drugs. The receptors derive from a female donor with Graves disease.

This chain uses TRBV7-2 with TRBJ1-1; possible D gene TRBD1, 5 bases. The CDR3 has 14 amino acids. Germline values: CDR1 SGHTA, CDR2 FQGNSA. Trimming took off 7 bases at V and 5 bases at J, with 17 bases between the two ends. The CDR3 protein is CASINNGGITEAFF. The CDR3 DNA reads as TGTGCCAGCATCAACAACGGGGGGATAACTGAAGCTTTCTTT.

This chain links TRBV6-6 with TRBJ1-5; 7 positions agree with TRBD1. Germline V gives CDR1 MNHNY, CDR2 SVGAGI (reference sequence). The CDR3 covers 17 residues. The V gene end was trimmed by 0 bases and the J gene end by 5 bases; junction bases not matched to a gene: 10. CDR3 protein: CASSYSSRRTGHQPQHF. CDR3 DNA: TGTGCCAGCAGTTACTCGAGTCGACGGACAGGACATCAGCCCCAGCATTTT.

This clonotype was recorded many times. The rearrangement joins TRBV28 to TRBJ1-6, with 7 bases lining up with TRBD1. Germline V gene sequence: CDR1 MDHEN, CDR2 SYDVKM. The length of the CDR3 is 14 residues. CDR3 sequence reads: CATQTGRSRSPLHF. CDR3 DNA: TGTGCTACCCAGACAGGGAGGAGTCGTTCACCCCTCCACTTT.

The CDR3 DNA follows: TGTGCCAGCAGGTTACAGGGGTACTCCTACGAGCAGTACTTC. Translating it yields CASRLQGYSYEQYF. This chain links TRBV12-3 or TRBV12-4 with TRBJ2-7; 7 bases are a match to TRBD1. This CDR3 has 14 amino acids. V was pared by 6 bases and J by 0 bases, with 5 bases of the junction left unmatched.

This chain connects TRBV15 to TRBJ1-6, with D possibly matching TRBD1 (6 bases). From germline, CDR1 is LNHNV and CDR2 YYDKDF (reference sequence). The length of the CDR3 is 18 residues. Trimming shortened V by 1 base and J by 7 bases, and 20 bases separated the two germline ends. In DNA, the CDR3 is TGTGCCACCAGCAGAGCCCGAGGGGCCACAGGGTTGAATTCACCCCTCCACTTT. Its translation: CATSRARGATGLNSPLHF.

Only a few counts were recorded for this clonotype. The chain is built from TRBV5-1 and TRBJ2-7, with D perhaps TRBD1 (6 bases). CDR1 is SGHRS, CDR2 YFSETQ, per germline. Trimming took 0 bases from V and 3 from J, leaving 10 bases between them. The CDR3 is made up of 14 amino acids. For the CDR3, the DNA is TGCGCCAGCAGCTTGGAGGTAGGGGGCTACGAGCAGTACTTC. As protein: CASSLEVGGYEQYF.

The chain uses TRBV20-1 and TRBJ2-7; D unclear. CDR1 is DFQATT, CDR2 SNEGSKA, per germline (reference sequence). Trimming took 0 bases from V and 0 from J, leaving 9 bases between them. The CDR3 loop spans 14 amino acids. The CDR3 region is CSARDERSSYEQYF. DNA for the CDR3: TGCAGTGCTAGAGATGAAAGAAGCTCCTACGAGCAGTACTTC.

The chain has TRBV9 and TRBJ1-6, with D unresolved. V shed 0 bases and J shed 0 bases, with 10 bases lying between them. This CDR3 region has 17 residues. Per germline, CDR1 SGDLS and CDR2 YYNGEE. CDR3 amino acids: CASSVVGDPSYNSPLHF. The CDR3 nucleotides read TGTGCCAGCAGCGTAGTCGGGGATCCCTCCTATAATTCACCCCTCCACTTT.

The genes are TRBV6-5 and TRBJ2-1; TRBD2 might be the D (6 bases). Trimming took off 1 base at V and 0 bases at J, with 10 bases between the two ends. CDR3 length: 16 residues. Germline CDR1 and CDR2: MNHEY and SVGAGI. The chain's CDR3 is CASSYLAVSSYNEQFF. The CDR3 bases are TGTGCCAGCAGTTACTTAGCGGTGAGCTCCTACAATGAGCAGTTCTTC.

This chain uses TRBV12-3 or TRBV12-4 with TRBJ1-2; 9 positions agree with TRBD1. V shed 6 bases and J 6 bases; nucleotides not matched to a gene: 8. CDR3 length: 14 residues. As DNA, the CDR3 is TGTGCCAGCAGCCTGGACAGGGGATTAGATGGCTACACCTTC. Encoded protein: CASSLDRGLDGYTF.

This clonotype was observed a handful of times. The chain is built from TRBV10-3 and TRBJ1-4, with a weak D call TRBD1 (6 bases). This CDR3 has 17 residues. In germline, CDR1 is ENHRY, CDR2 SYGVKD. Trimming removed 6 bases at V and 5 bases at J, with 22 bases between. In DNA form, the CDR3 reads TGTGCCATCAGGGCCTCGCCTGGGAGGGACACCAATGAAAAACTGTTTTTT. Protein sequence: CAIRASPGRDTNEKLFF.

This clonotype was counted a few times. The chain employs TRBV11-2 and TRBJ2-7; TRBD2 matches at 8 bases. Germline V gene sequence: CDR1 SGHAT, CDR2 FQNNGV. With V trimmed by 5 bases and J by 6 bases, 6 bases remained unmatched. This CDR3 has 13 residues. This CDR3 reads CASSPGTRAEQYF. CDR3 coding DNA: TGTGCCAGCAGCCCCGGGACTAGGGCCGAGCAGTACTTC.

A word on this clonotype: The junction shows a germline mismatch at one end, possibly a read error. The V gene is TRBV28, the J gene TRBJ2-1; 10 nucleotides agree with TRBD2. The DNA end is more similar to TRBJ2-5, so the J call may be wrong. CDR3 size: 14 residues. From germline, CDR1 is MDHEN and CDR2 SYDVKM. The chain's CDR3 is CASSPLAGVEAQYF. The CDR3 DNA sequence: TGTGCCAGCTCACCTCTAGCGGGAGTAGAGGCCCAGTACTTC.

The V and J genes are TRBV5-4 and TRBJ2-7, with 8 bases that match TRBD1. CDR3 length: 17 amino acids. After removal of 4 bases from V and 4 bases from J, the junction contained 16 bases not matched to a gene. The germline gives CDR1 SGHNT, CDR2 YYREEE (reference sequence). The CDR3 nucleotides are TGTGCCAGCAGCCGTCCGGAAGGCCGGGACAGGAGTTACGAGCAGTACTTC. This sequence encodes CASSRPEGRDRSYEQYF.

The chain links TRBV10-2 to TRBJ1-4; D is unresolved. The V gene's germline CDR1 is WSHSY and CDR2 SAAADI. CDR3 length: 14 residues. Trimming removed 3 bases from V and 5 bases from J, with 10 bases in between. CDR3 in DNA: TGCGCCAGCAGTGACTCACGAGTCAATGAAAAACTGTTTTTT. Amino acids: CASSDSRVNEKLFF.

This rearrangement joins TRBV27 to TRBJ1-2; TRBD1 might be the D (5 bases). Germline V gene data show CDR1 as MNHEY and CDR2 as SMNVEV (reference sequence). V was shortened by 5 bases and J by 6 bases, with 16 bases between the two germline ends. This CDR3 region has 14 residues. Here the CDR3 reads CASSVGAISDGYTF. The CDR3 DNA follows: TGTGCCAGCAGTGTTGGGGCCATTAGTGATGGCTACACCTTC.

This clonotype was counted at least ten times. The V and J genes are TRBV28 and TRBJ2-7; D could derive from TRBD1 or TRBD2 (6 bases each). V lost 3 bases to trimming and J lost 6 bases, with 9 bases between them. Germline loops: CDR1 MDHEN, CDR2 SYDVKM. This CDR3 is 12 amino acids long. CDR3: CASSLGGPEQYF. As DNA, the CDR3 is TGTGCCAGCAGTTTGGGGGGCCCCGAGCAGTACTTC.

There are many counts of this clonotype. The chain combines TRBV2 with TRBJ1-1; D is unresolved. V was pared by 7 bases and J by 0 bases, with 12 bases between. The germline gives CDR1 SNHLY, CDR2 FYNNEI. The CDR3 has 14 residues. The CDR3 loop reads CASTTPGVNTEAFF. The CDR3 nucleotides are TGTGCCAGCACCACACCCGGGGTGAACACTGAAGCTTTCTTT.

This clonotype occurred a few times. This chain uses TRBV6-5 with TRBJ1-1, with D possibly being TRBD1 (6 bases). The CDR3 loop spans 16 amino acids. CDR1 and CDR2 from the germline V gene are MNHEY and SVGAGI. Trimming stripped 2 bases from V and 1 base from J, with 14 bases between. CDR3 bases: TGTGCCAGCAGTTACCTACAGGGATCGGGGAACACTGAAGCTTTCTTT. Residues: CASSYLQGSGNTEAFF.

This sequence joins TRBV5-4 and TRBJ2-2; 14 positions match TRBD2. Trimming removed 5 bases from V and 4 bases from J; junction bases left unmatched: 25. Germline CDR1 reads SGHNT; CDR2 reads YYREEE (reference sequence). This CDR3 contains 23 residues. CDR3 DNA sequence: TGTGCCAGCAGGACTGTGTGGGTGTTGAGACTAGCGGGAGGGCCTTTGGGCACCGGGGAGCTGTTTTTT. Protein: CASRTVWVLRLAGGPLGTGELFF.

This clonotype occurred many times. CDR3 loop: CASSLPEGPGPDQETQYF. The CDR3, as DNA: TGTGCCAGCAGCCTACCTGAAGGGCCGGGACCCGACCAAGAGACCCAGTACTTC. The J gene is TRBJ2-5, the V gene TRBV11-2; perhaps D is TRBD1 or TRBD2 (5 bases each). Germline values: CDR1 SGHAT, CDR2 FQNNGV. Deletions cut 5 bases from V and 0 bases from J, with 22 bases between. This CDR3 region has 18 residues.

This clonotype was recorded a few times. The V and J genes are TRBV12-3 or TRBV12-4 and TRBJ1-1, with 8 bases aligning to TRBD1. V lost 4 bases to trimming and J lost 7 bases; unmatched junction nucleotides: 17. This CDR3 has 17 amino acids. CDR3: CASSSWTGLRGMGEAFF. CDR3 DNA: TGTGCCAGCAGTTCATGGACAGGGTTGAGAGGAATGGGTGAAGCTTTCTTT.

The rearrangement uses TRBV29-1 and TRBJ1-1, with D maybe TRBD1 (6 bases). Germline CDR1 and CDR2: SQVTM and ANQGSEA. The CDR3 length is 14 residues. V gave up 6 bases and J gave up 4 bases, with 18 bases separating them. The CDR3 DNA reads TGCAGCGTCCCCGGGGTGGGGGCGGGCACTGAAGCTTTCTTT. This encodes CSVPGVGAGTEAFF. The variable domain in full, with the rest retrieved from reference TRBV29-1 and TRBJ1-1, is SAVISQKPSRDICQRGTSLTIQCQVDSQVTMMFWYRQQPGQSLTLIATANQGSEATYESGFVIDKFPISRPNLTFSTLTVSNMSPEDSSIYLCSVPGVGAGTEAFFGQGTRLTVV.

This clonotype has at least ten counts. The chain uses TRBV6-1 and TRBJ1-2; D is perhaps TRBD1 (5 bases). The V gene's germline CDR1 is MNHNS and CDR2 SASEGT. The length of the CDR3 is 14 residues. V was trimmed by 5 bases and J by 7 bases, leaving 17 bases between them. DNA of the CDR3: TGTGCCAGCAGTCGACAGAGCCCAGCACGTGGCTACACCTTC. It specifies CASSRQSPARGYTF.

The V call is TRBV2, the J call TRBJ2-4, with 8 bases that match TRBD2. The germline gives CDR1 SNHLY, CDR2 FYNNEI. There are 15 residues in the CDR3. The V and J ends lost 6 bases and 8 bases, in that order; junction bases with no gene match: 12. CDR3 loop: CASSQDRGGQDIQYF. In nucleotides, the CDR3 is TGTGCCAGCAGCCAAGATCGCGGGGGGCAGGACATTCAGTACTTC.